The TCR beta chain described here comes from a study of shared clonotypes between healthy human individuals. V was pared by 3 bases and J by 5 bases, with 14 bases between. This CDR3 region has 14 residues. Germline CDR1 is KGHSH and CDR2 is LQKENI. Profiled with immunoSEQ multiplex PCR; TCRdb holds only in-frame clones, not every one. The sample has about 330,000 clones; less than 85% are singletons. The study, taken as a whole, reports: Naive subsets generally had larger estimated richness than memory subsets.

Naive CD4+ cells were CD45RA-selected; the remaining cells were memory. Worth noting for this clone: The antigen is not known. This likely reflects a read error, since a far larger clone is one base away.

The source of this sequence is a man under 40 in good health. This sequence joins TRBV18 and TRBJ2-7; no firm D call. Input material: memory CD4+ T cells sorted from blood. Subset given: CD45RA-negative fraction. The CDR3 loop is CASSPVGKAHEQYF. For the CDR3, the DNA is TGTGCCAGCTCACCCGTTGGGAAGGCCCACGAGCAGTACTTC.